The clone carrying this T cell receptor beta chain was recorded a few times. Participants had their cohort set by participant-reported clinical history. Germline-derived CDR1 and CDR2 are SGHVS and FQNEAQ. V gave up 5 bases and J gave up 5 bases; unmatched junction bases: 11. The length of the CDR3 is 15 residues. The assay was immunoSEQ multiplex PCR, and TCRdb's table has in-frame clones only and misses some. The table shows about 64,000 clones, with 88% occurring only once. These data belong to a study of blood T cell repertoires in COVID-19. Study summary: The cDNA or gDNA used as material had been derived from T cells, B-cell-depleted T cells, or PBMCs.

The specimen was PBMCs or T cells enriched from blood (not recorded which). The genes are TRBV7-8 and TRBJ2-7; 8 bases are shared with TRBD1. The receptor's source is a woman aged 40 to 50 who had recovered from COVID-19. DNA of the CDR3: TGTGCCAGCAGCCGCAGGGGGCTATTCGACGACGAGCAGTACTTC. This translates into CASSRRGLFDDEQYF.